The source of this T cell receptor (beta chain) is a study of T-cell reconstitution after alpha-beta-depleted transplantation in children. Unique molecular identifiers were built into the TCRbeta library. TCRdb re-derived calls from the PCR reads in MiXCR, one entry per CDR3 protein. The sample records about 580,000 distinct CDR3 sequences, more than 20% being singletons. On this clonotype: Its antigen is as yet unknown.

V was cut by 5 bases and J by 4 bases, with 18 bases left in between. The CDR3 consists of 16 residues. Germline V gene data show CDR1 as MDHEN and CDR2 as SYDVKM. Overall study findings and caveats: Where alpha-beta T cells came from about two months after transplant was reportedly several hundred expanded graft clones.

The clonotype was recovered from a boy under two years old who had a stem cell transplant for acute myeloid leukemia, so the T cells may come from the graft donor. The specimen comprised PBMCs, mostly from graft donor cells, sampled 360 days after TCRalphabeta/CD19-depleted stem cell transplant. The V gene is TRBV28, the J gene TRBJ2-1, with unresolved D. The CDR3 nucleotides read TGTGCCAGCAGTCCATGGGGTAGAGGCGGTTACAATGAGCAGTTCTTC. Translated: CASSPWGRGGYNEQFF.